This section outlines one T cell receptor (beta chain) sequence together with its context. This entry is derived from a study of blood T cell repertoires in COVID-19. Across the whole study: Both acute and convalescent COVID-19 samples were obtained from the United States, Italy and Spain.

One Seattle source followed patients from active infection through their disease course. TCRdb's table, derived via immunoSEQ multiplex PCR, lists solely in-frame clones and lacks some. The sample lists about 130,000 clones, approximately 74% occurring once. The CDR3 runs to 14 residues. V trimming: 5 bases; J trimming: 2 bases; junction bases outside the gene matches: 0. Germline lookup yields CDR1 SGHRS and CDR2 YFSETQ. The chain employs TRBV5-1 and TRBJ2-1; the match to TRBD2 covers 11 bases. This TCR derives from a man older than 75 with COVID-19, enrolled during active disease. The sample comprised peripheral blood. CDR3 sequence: CASRTSGTYNEQFF. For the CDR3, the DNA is TGCGCCAGCAGGACTAGCGGGACCTACAATGAGCAGTTCTTC. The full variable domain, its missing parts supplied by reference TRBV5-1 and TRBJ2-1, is KAGVTQTPRYLIKTRGQQVTLSCSPISGHRSVSWYQQTPGQGLQFLFEYFSETQRNKGNFPGRFSGRQFSNSRSEMNVSTLELGDSALYLCASRTSGTYNEQFFGPGTRLTVL.